These 4 T cell receptor beta chains share one sample of origin, sequenced in a study of blood T cell repertoires in COVID-19. The data were produced by immunoSEQ multiplex PCR, yet TCRdb's version contains in-frame clones alone and is incomplete. The data contain about 190,000 clones, 89% of them singletons. Material: peripheral blood. The receptors stem from a man aged 35 to 55 with acute or convalescent COVID-19.

The V and J genes are TRBV7-2 and TRBJ1-6; no firm D call. This CDR3 has 14 residues. Germline V gene lookup returns CDR1 SGHTA and CDR2 FQGNSA. V was pared by 5 bases and J by 9 bases, with 14 bases between. The CDR3 protein is CASSPREAPSPLHF. In DNA form, the CDR3 reads TGTGCCAGCAGCCCCCGGGAGGCTCCTTCACCCCTCCACTTT. Full variable domain (outside the CDR3, taken from reference TRBV7-2 and TRBJ1-6): GAGVSQSPSNKVTEKGKDVELRCDPISGHTALYWYRQSLGQGLEFLIYFQGNSAPDKSGLPSDRFSAERTGGSVSTLTIQRTQQEDSAVYLCASSPREAPSPLHFGNGTRLTVT.

Only one count was recorded for this clone. The chain is built from TRBV12-3 or TRBV12-4 and TRBJ1-2; the match to TRBD1 covers 9 bases. Losses at the gene ends were 5 bases for V and 7 bases for J; bases not matched to a gene: 5. The CDR3 runs 13 residues. The DNA for the CDR3 is TGTGCCAGCAGTCTAGGGACAGGGCTTGGCTACACCTTC. It codes for CASSLGTGLGYTF.

The chain employs TRBV6-6 and TRBJ2-3, with 7 bases that match TRBD2. The germline CDR1 and CDR2 sequences are MNHNY and SVGAGI (reference sequence). Losses at the gene ends were 7 bases for V and 3 bases for J; bases not matched to a gene: 7. CDR3 length: 14 amino acids. The CDR3 loop is CASTFGGITDTQYF. CDR3 nucleotide sequence: TGTGCCAGCACCTTCGGGGGGATTACAGATACGCAGTATTTT.

V gene TRBV12-5 combines with J gene TRBJ2-7, with TRBD1 matching over 9 bases. Germline-derived CDR1 and CDR2 are LGHNT and FRNRAP. The CDR3 length is 14 residues. Unmatched junction bases numbered 5, after V lost 4 bases and J lost 4 bases. CDR3 DNA sequence: TGTGCTAGTGGTTCCGGGACAGGGTTGTACGAGCAGTACTTC. Its translation is CASGSGTGLYEQYF.